This T cell receptor beta chain was sequenced in a study of cytomegalovirus exposure and HLA in healthy donors. All the people who gave samples were healthy bone marrow donors. This PCR relied on a set of 60 Vbeta primers and 13 Jbeta primers. Produced via immunoSEQ multiplex PCR; TCRdb's table is partial and in-frame only. In the table there are over 110,000 clones, around 78% of which are singletons. Germline CDR1 reads SGHTA; CDR2 reads FQGNSA. CDR3 length equals 17 residues. Trimming pared 1 base from V and 4 bases from J, leaving 17 bases between. J is TRBJ2-1 and V is TRBV7-2; D perhaps matches TRBD2 (5 bases). This clonotype was sampled from a middle-aged woman in good health and CMV-seropositive. Specimen: PBMCs. The CDR3, as DNA: TGTGCCAGCAGCTTAGGGGGAGCGGCGAGCGTTTACAATGAGCAGTTCTTC. Amino acid sequence: CASSLGGAASVYNEQFF.